Below are 18 T cell receptor beta chains sequenced from a single sample in a study of beta chain features in type 1 diabetes. Expressed TCRB transcripts were sequenced because the entire RNA isolate underwent reverse transcription. Clones were sequenced by immunoSEQ multiplex PCR, and TCRdb holds only the in-frame ones, with some missing. In the table there are under 950,000 clones, about a sixth of which are singletons. Sequenced sample: naive CD4+ T cells from blood. All receptors derive from a woman younger than 30 in good health.

This clone was seen a few times. The sample carries other DNA sequences with the same CDR3. The chain recombines TRBV28 with TRBJ2-7; 7 positions agree with TRBD1. Germline V CDR1 and CDR2: MDHEN, SYDVKM. There are 13 residues in the CDR3. With V trimmed by 6 bases and J by 5 bases, 7 bases remained unmatched. CDR3 DNA sequence: TGTGCCAGCAGCAGACCTGGACAGGACGAGCAGTACTTC. It codes for CASSRPGQDEQYF.

The CDR3 DNA sequence: TGTGCCAGCAGCACCGGGACGCGTGGAGGCTACACCTTC. Encoded protein: CASSTGTRGGYTF. The V call is TRBV7-3, the J call TRBJ1-2; the D gene is possibly TRBD1 (5 bases). The V gene lost 5 bases and the J gene lost 8 bases, with 15 bases spanning the gap. Germline values: CDR1 SGHTA, CDR2 FQGTGA. This CDR3 has 13 residues.

V and J are TRBV9 and TRBJ2-1, with D hard to call. V lost 0 bases to trimming and J lost 4 bases, with 11 bases between them. The CDR3 covers 15 residues. Germline CDR1 is SGDLS and CDR2 is YYNGEE. The CDR3 region is CASSVEGSRYNEQFF. CDR3 coding DNA: TGTGCCAGCAGCGTAGAGGGTAGCAGATACAATGAGCAGTTCTTC.

This clone was picked up a small number of times. This chain connects TRBV15 to TRBJ2-1; maybe TRBD2 (7 bases). Per the germline V gene, CDR1 is LNHNV and CDR2 is YYDKDF (reference sequence). V shed 8 bases and J shed 0 bases, with 17 bases lying between them. The CDR3 covers 16 residues. CDR3 sequence: CATGGAGRGSYNEQFF. CDR3 nucleotides: TGTGCCACCGGGGGCGCTGGGAGGGGCTCCTACAATGAGCAGTTCTTC.

The chain links TRBV5-1 to TRBJ2-3; 10 bases map to TRBD2. This CDR3 contains 16 residues. The junction had 7 bases not matched to a gene; V was cut back by 4 bases and J by 2 bases. CDR1 is SGHRS and CDR2 is YFSETQ in the germline V gene. The CDR3 bases are TGCGCCAGCAGCCTACGAGCGGGAGGGCTCACAGATACGCAGTATTTT. Its translation: CASSLRAGGLTDTQYF.

Note on this clone: Other DNA sequences in this specimen translate into the identical CDR3. This chain uses TRBV5-1 with TRBJ2-3; D gene unclear. Germline values: CDR1 SGHRS, CDR2 YFSETQ. The CDR3 consists of 14 residues. V gave up 0 bases and J gave up 2 bases, with 7 bases separating them. In nucleotides, the CDR3 is TGCGCCAGCAGCTTGGGCCAGTTCACAGATACGCAGTATTTT. Its protein is CASSLGQFTDTQYF.

This clone was observed a few times. The same CDR3 can be traced to other DNA sequences in this sample. The CDR3 loop reads CASSLRQETQYF. The CDR3 coding sequence is TGTGCCAGCAGTCTCCGTCAAGAGACCCAGTACTTC. The J gene is TRBJ2-5, the V gene TRBV28; no firm D call. The CDR3 spans 12 residues. V was trimmed by 5 bases and J by 2 bases, leaving 6 bases between them. CDR1 and CDR2 from the germline V gene are MDHEN and SYDVKM. Supplemented by reference TRBV28 and TRBJ2-5, the full variable domain reads DVKVTQSSRYLVKRTGEKVFLECVQDMDHENMFWYRQDPGLGLRLIYFSYDVKMKEKGDIPEGYSVSREKKERFSLILESASTNQTSMYLCASSLRQETQYFGPGTRLLVL.

A few counts support this clone. CDR3 sequence (DNA): TGTGCCAGCAGTGAATTTGGGGGGGACTATGGCTACACCTTC. Encoded protein: CASSEFGGDYGYTF. The chain links TRBV25-1 to TRBJ1-2; tentative D call: TRBD1 (5 bases). The V gene's germline CDR1 is MGHDK and CDR2 SYGVNS. V lost 1 base, J lost 3 bases, and 9 bases lay in between. This CDR3 has 14 residues.

The gene calls are TRBV23-1 and TRBJ1-1, with D perhaps matching TRBD1 (5 bases). TRBV23-1 is designated an ORF whose function remains uncertain. Trimming removed 6 bases at V and 4 bases at J, with 21 bases between. The CDR3 extends over 16 amino acids. The DNA of the CDR3 is TGCGCCAGCAGCCCCGGGGCGAGCGTGGGGGGCACTGAAGCTTTCTTT. Its translation is CASSPGASVGGTEAFF.

V gene TRBV2 combines with J gene TRBJ2-2; perhaps TRBD2 as D (6 bases). V was cut by 5 bases and J by 7 bases, with 8 bases left in between. Germline CDR1 is SNHLY and CDR2 is FYNNEI. This CDR3 region has 12 residues. As DNA, the CDR3 is TGTGCCAGCAGTCGGGGGAACGGGGAGCTGTTTTTT. Protein product: CASSRGNGELFF.

This rearrangement joins TRBV7-8 to TRBJ2-1; the match to TRBD2 covers 7 bases. This CDR3 has 15 residues. After removal of 5 bases from V and 9 bases from J, the junction contained 13 bases not matched to a gene. From germline, CDR1 is SGHVS and CDR2 FQNEAQ. The CDR3 loop reads CASSLTLAWRGEQFF. The DNA for the CDR3 is TGTGCCAGCAGCCTCACACTAGCGTGGAGAGGTGAGCAGTTCTTC.

The V gene is TRBV6-5, the J gene TRBJ1-2; D possibly corresponds to TRBD1 (6 bases). The germline V and J ends were trimmed by 6 bases and 2 bases, with 7 bases remaining between them. The germline V gene has CDR1 MNHEY and CDR2 SVGAGI. The CDR3 has 12 residues. The CDR3 DNA reads as TGTGCCAGCAGGGACAGCAACTATGGCTACACCTTC. This gives the protein CASRDSNYGYTF.

This chain connects TRBV7-2 to TRBJ2-3; 13 bases line up with TRBD2. After removal of 5 bases from V and 0 bases from J, the junction contained 2 bases not matched to a gene. The CDR3 consists of 16 residues. The V gene's germline CDR1 is SGHTA and CDR2 FQGNSA. The CDR3 loop reads CASSQLAGGSTDTQYF. DNA of the CDR3: TGTGCCAGCAGCCAACTAGCGGGGGGGAGCACAGATACGCAGTATTTT.

The chain has TRBV15 and TRBJ2-1; TRBD2 aligns across 12 bases. With 1 base clipped from V and 5 bases from J, the junction kept 3 bases outside the gene matches. Germline CDR1 is LNHNV and CDR2 is YYDKDF (reference sequence). The CDR3 is 16 amino acids. The CDR3 DNA reads as TGTGCCACCAGCAGAGTTGGACTAGCGGGACACAATGAGCAGTTCTTC. Protein product: CATSRVGLAGHNEQFF.

This rearrangement joins TRBV18 to TRBJ2-7; D may correspond to TRBD1 or TRBD2 (6 bases each). The CDR3 covers 14 residues. CDR1 is KGHSH, CDR2 LQKENI, per germline. The V end was cut by 1 base, the J end by 2 bases, with 9 bases between. As DNA, the CDR3 is TGTGCCAGCTCACCACGGGGGGCCCCCTACGAGCAGTACTTC. It translates to CASSPRGAPYEQYF.

V and J are TRBV18 and TRBJ1-1, with D possibly TRBD1 on 6 matching bases. The germline V gene encodes CDR1 KGHSH and CDR2 LQKENI. The V and J ends lost 3 bases and 1 base respectively, with 9 bases between them. The CDR3 length is 14 residues. This CDR3 is CASSPTGTNTEAFF. CDR3 DNA sequence: TGTGCCAGCTCACCTACAGGGACGAACACTGAAGCTTTCTTT.

The J gene is TRBJ2-1, the V gene TRBV10-3, with 10 nucleotides matching TRBD2. Germline CDR1 is ENHRY and CDR2 is SYGVKD. CDR3 length: 16 residues. Trimming took 4 bases from V and 9 from J; bases not matched to a gene: 12. In DNA, the CDR3 is TGTGCCATCAGTGGGACTAGCGGAGCCTCCCAGGGTGAGCAGTTCTTC. This translates into CAISGTSGASQGEQFF.

This clone was counted a few times. This specimen includes other DNA sequences encoding the same CDR3. This chain connects TRBV6-5 to TRBJ2-2; D remains unclear. The germline V and J ends were trimmed by 0 bases and 6 bases, with 5 bases remaining between them. The length of the CDR3 is 13 residues. CDR1 MNHEY and CDR2 SVGAGI come from the germline V gene. In DNA form, the CDR3 reads TGTGCCAGCAGTTACTCTAGCCCCGGGGAGCTGTTTTTT. Translated: CASSYSSPGELFF.